This is a list of T cell receptor beta chains from one sample in a study of OX40 agonist ivuxolimab in advanced cancers. Only in-frame clones appear in the TCRdb table, and some are missing; sequencing was by immunoSEQ multiplex PCR. The table lists 90,000 to 120,000 clones, around 90% of them singletons, with about 1.2% in the top ten. Sequencing used CD4+ or CD8+ T cells sorted from blood, obtained in a trial of the OX40 agonist ivuxolimab. The origin of the receptors is an adult with an advanced solid tumor such as melanoma, head and neck, liver or kidney cancer. The CDR3 runs from the conserved cysteine through the conserved F or W. D genes are given only for firm matches. The listing skips clone size in some rows; elsewhere it reads once, few, many or a size class.

clone_size j_call v_call d_call cdr3_nt cdr3_aa
. TRBJ2-3 TRBV5-1 TRBD2 TGCGCCAGCAGCTTTGCTAGCGGGAGCGTCTCAGATACGCAGTATTTT CASSFASGSVSDTQYF
. TRBJ2-7 TRBV5-1 . TGCGCCAGCAGCTTACCTAAACAGGGTGGGACGGGCGAGCAGTACTTC CASSLPKQGGTGEQYF
. TRBJ1-4 TRBV30 . TGTGCCTGGAGTGTAGGAGATGAAAAACTGTTTTTT CAWSVGDEKLFF
. TRBJ2-1 TRBV5-1 TRBD2 TGCGCCAGCAGGGGTAGCGGGAGGACGAACAATGAGCAGTTCTTC CASRGSGRTNNEQFF
. TRBJ2-7 TRBV14 TRBD2 TGTGCCAGCAGCCAAGTAGCGGGAGCACCCTACGAGCAGTACTTC CASSQVAGAPYEQYF
. TRBJ1-1 TRBV5-1 . TGCGCCAGCAGCTTGGGGGACACCTCGCGATCGGCTTTCTTT CASSLGDTSRSAFF
once TRBJ2-1 TRBV4-3 . TGCGCCAGCAGCCAAGATTTGGCAGCCTTCTCCTACAATGAGCAGTTCTTC CASSQDLAAFSYNEQFF
. TRBJ1-1 TRBV13 TRBD1 TGTGCCAGCAGCTTAAACAGGGGAGAAATGAACACTGAAGCTTTCTTT CASSLNRGEMNTEAFF
. TRBJ1-1 TRBV18 . TGTGCCAGCTCACCGACTCAGGGTTCGCAAACTGAAGCTTTCTTT CASSPTQGSQTEAFF
. TRBJ2-7 TRBV28 . TGTGCCAGCAGTCCGACCTACGAGCAGTACTTC CASSPTYEQYF
. TRBJ2-2 TRBV7-3 . TGTGCCAGCAGCCAACTAGCTTTAGACACCGGGGAGCTGTTTTTT CASSQLALDTGELFF
. TRBJ2-3 TRBV5-1 . TGCGCCAGCAGCTTGGACACAGATACGCAGTATTTT CASSLDTDTQYF
. TRBJ1-2 TRBV14 TRBD1 TGTGCCAGCAGCGACAGGGGGTCCTATGGCTACACCTTC CASSDRGSYGYTF
. TRBJ2-1 TRBV28 TRBD2 TGTGCCAGTTCACAGACTAGCGGGAGGAATGAGCAGTTCTTC CASSQTSGRNEQFF
. TRBJ2-2 TRBV19 TRBD1 TGTGCCAGTAGGAGACAGGGGTCGACCGGGGAGCTGTTTTTT CASRRQGSTGELFF
once TRBJ1-1 TRBV18 . TGTGCCAGCTCAACGGGACAGAACACTGAAGCTTTCTTT CASSTGQNTEAFF
. TRBJ1-5 TRBV6-5 . TGTGCCAGCAGCGACAAGGGGATTAGCAATCAGCCCCAGCATTTT CASSDKGISNQPQHF
once TRBJ2-1 TRBV12-5 TRBD2 TGTGCTAGTGGTTTGCGTATGGCGGGAGAACACAATGAGCAGTTCTTC CASGLRMAGEHNEQFF
. TRBJ2-7 TRBV18 . TGTGCCAGCTCACCACAGGTTGACGAGCAGTACTTC CASSPQVDEQYF
. TRBJ1-5 TRBV6-1 . TGTGCCTCGGAGGGAGGTCCTTATAGCAATCAGCCCCAGCATTTT CASEGGPYSNQPQHF
. TRBJ1-2 TRBV28 . TGTGCCAGCACCTGGAGAGGGTTGAACTATGGCTACACCTTC CASTWRGLNYGYTF
. TRBJ1-4 TRBV10-3 TRBD1 TGTGCCATCAGTGATAGGCGACAGGGTAATGAAAAACTGTTTTTT CAISDRRQGNEKLFF
. TRBJ1-1 TRBV11-3 . TGTGCCAGCAGCTTAGAGGGGGGACCAATGGGTGAAGCTTTCTTT CASSLEGGPMGEAFF
. TRBJ1-5 TRBV30 TRBD1 TGTGCCTGGGAGGGACAGGGCGGTCAGCCCCAGCATTTT CAWEGQGGQPQHF
. TRBJ1-2 TRBV19 TRBD1 TGTGCCAGTAGTATACAGGGGGCGGACTATGGCTACACCTTC CASSIQGADYGYTF
. TRBJ2-7 TRBV18 TRBD1 TGTGCCAGCTCACTACGGGACAGGGGCTACGAGCAGTACTTC CASSLRDRGYEQYF
. TRBJ1-3 TRBV4-3 . TGCGCCAGCAGCCAAGATCGGGGCGGAACAATCTCTGGAAACACCATATATTTT CASSQDRGGTISGNTIYF
. TRBJ2-2 TRBV7-9 . TGTGCCAGCAGCTTAGGTTGGGCCTCGACCGGGGAGCTGTTTTTT CASSLGWASTGELFF
. TRBJ1-1 TRBV7-8 TRBD1 TGTGCCAGCAGCATCAACAGGGGCGCGGCAAGATTGAACACTGAAGCTTTCTTT CASSINRGAARLNTEAFF
medium-sized TRBJ2-7 TRBV4-1 TRBD2 TGCGCCAGCAGCCAAGATGGCGCTAGCGGGTTACACTTC CASSQDGASGLHF
. TRBJ2-6 TRBV27 . TGTGCCAGCAGTTTAGCAGCGAGCTCTGGGGCCAACGTCCTGACTTTC CASSLAASSGANVLTF
. TRBJ2-2 TRBV19 . TGTGCCACCCACAGGGATAACACCGGGGAGCTGTTTTTT CATHRDNTGELFF
once TRBJ1-4 TRBV5-1 TRBD1 TGCGCCAGCAGCACCGGACAGGGGTTCGAAAAACTGTTTTTT CASSTGQGFEKLFF
once TRBJ2-5 TRBV6-5 . TGTGCCAGCGGGAGCAACCAAGAGACCCAGTACTTC CASGSNQETQYF
. TRBJ2-7 TRBV7-9 . TGTGCCAGCAGCTTAGCCGAGGGAGCCGAGCAGTACTTC CASSLAEGAEQYF
. TRBJ2-1 TRBV27 . TGTGCCAGCAGTCCAAAACCGACTAGACTTAGCTCCTACAATGAGCAGTTCTTC CASSPKPTRLSSYNEQFF